These 29 T cell receptor beta chains were all obtained from the same sample, sequenced in a study of blood T cell repertoires in COVID-19. This table comes from immunoSEQ multiplex PCR, and its TCRdb copy is limited to in-frame clones, with some not included. This table holds over 200,000 clones, around nine tenths found once. Sequences were obtained from peripheral blood. The receptor set was obtained from a woman aged 18-29 years who had recovered from COVID-19.

This chain uses TRBV21-1 with TRBJ2-4; TRBD2, the table's D call, lacks a check against the DNA. TRBV21-1 is a recognized pseudogene. This CDR3 region has 17 residues. CDR3 loop: CASSFGITTARKNIQYF. CDR3 bases: TGTGCCAGCAGCTTCGGGATAACTACAGCAAGAAAAAACATTCAGTACTTC.

V and J are TRBV6-2 or TRBV6-3 and TRBJ2-1, with D tentatively TRBD1 (6 bases). Trimming cost V 7 bases and J 2 bases, with 21 bases left between them. Germline CDR1 reads MNHEY; CDR2 reads SVGEGT. The length of the CDR3 is 17 residues. CDR3 DNA: TGTGCCAGCACCCCACCGCCGTGGGGGCCCACCTACAATGAGCAGTTCTTC. It translates to CASTPPPWGPTYNEQFF.

The V and J genes are TRBV2 and TRBJ2-3, with 13 bases identical to TRBD2. This CDR3 is 14 amino acids long. The germline V gene has CDR1 SNHLY and CDR2 FYNNEI. V lost 6 bases to trimming and J lost 14 bases; unmatched junction nucleotides: 11. The DNA of the CDR3 is TGTGCCAGCAGGCCTCCGGGACTAGCGGGACCCCCGTATTTT. This codes for CASRPPGLAGPPYF.

This clone came up once. The V gene is TRBV6-2 or TRBV6-3, the J gene TRBJ2-1; 8 bases are shared with TRBD2. This CDR3 is 16 amino acids long. V lost 0 bases and J lost 7; bases outside the gene matches: 8. Per germline, CDR1 MNHEY and CDR2 SVGEGT. The CDR3 DNA reads as TGTGCCAGCAGTTACTCGGCGGGAGGAGTTCGGAATGAGCAGTTCTTC. It codes for CASSYSAGGVRNEQFF.

This chain joins TRBV6-2 or TRBV6-3 and TRBJ2-1; no firm D call. The ends were cut back, 1 base at V and 4 bases at J, with 5 bases in the middle. This CDR3 region has 13 residues. CDR1 is MNHEY and CDR2 is SVGEGT in the germline V gene. The CDR3 DNA sequence: TGTGCCAGCAGTTACTTCCAATACAATGAGCAGTTCTTC. It codes for CASSYFQYNEQFF.

This clone came up a few times. The chain combines TRBV4-1 with TRBJ2-7, with 9 bases that match TRBD2. Unmatched junction bases numbered 6, after V lost 0 bases and J lost 3 bases. CDR1 MGHRA and CDR2 YSYEKL come from the germline V gene. This CDR3 spans 16 amino acids. The DNA for the CDR3 is TGCGCCAGCAGCCAAGATCTTCTAGCGGGGTACTACGAGCAGTACTTC. Translating it yields CASSQDLLAGYYEQYF.

The gene calls are TRBV6-6 and TRBJ2-1; TRBD1 agrees at 11 bases. Germline V gives CDR1 MNHNY, CDR2 SVGAGI (reference sequence). The trim removed 10 bases at V and 8 bases at J, leaving 4 bases unmatched. The CDR3 is 12 residues long. CDR3 residues: CATGQGVDEQFF. The CDR3 nucleotides read TGTGCCACGGGACAGGGGGTAGATGAGCAGTTCTTC.

This clone was observed a handful of times. This chain joins TRBV5-4 and TRBJ2-1, with 7 bases that match TRBD2. The V segment lost 4 bases and the J segment 8 bases; nucleotides outside the gene matches: 6. CDR3 length: 13 amino acids. Germline loops: CDR1 SGHNT, CDR2 YYREEE (reference sequence). CDR3 loop: CASSREGHDEQFF. In DNA, the CDR3 is TGTGCCAGCAGCAGGGAGGGGCACGATGAGCAGTTCTTC.

V is TRBV5-6 and J is TRBJ1-6; possibly TRBD1 for D (6 bases). Germline V gene lookup returns CDR1 SGHDT and CDR2 YYEEEE. V lost 3 bases and J lost 9, with 19 bases in between. The CDR3 contains 16 residues. CDR3 protein: CASSSGRDTEASPLHF. For the CDR3, the DNA is TGTGCCAGCAGCTCTGGCCGGGACACGGAGGCTTCACCCCTCCACTTT.

This chain connects TRBV13 to TRBJ2-7; possible D gene TRBD2, 6 bases. Trimming cost V 8 bases and J 2 bases, with 13 bases left between them. Germline V CDR1 and CDR2: PRHDT, FYEKMQ (reference sequence). This CDR3 is 13 amino acids long. The CDR3 sequence: CASAGTSTYEQYF. CDR3 nucleotides: TGTGCCAGCGCAGGGACTTCTACCTACGAGCAGTACTTC.

The chain uses TRBV18 and TRBJ1-2; TRBD1 is a possible D gene (6 bases). V lost 2 bases and J lost 0, with 16 bases in between. Germline CDR1 and CDR2: KGHSH and LQKENI. The CDR3 loop spans 17 amino acids. CDR3 protein: CASSPGQTTSANYGYTF. The CDR3, as DNA: TGTGCCAGCTCACCAGGACAGACGACATCGGCTAACTATGGCTACACCTTC.

The chain employs TRBV30 and TRBJ1-1; D not certain. CDR3 length equals 13 residues. From germline, CDR1 is GTSNPN and CDR2 SVGIG (reference sequence). Trimming cost V 4 bases and J 3 bases, with 12 bases left between them. The CDR3 here is CAWTNGHYTEAFF. CDR3 nucleotides: TGTGCCTGGACTAATGGGCATTACACTGAAGCTTTCTTT.

The chain joins TRBV9 to TRBJ2-3, with 9 bases lining up with TRBD1. The CDR3 has 15 amino acids. Germline V gene data show CDR1 as SGDLS and CDR2 as YYNGEE. V lost 3 bases to trimming and J lost 1 base; unmatched junction nucleotides: 3. The CDR3: CASSAQGAGTDTQYF. The CDR3 nucleotides are TGTGCCAGCAGCGCACAGGGGGCTGGCACAGATACGCAGTATTTT.

This chain uses TRBV18 with TRBJ2-3, with TRBD2 identical over 14 bases. The germline CDR1 and CDR2 sequences are KGHSH and LQKENI. V gave up 2 bases and J gave up 4 bases; unmatched junction bases: 8. The CDR3 loop spans 18 amino acids. For the CDR3, the DNA is TGTGCCAGCTCACCAAGACTAGCGGGAGGGGTTGTTCCAGATACGCAGTATTTT. This gives the protein CASSPRLAGGVVPDTQYF.

The genes are TRBV6-6 and TRBJ2-7; TRBD1 matches at 9 bases. V lost 0 bases to trimming and J lost 4 bases; unmatched junction nucleotides: 7. Per germline, CDR1 MNHNY and CDR2 SVGAGI (reference sequence). The CDR3 extends over 16 amino acids. CDR3 bases: TGTGCCAGCAGTTACTCGGGGACAGGGTCAGCGTACGAGCAGTACTTC. Protein: CASSYSGTGSAYEQYF.

The chain couples TRBV10-3 to TRBJ1-6; D ambiguous. V lost 4 bases to trimming and J lost 7 bases, with 17 bases between them. The CDR3 is 16 residues long. Germline V gene sequence: CDR1 ENHRY, CDR2 SYGVKD. In DNA, the CDR3 is TGTGCCATCAGTGTGGGGAGAACGGGATCAAATTCACCCCTCCACTTT. Encoded protein: CAISVGRTGSNSPLHF.

The chain has TRBV6-6 and TRBJ2-7, with D possibly matching TRBD2 (5 bases). V lost 2 bases to trimming and J lost 3 bases, with 14 bases between them. CDR1 MNHNY and CDR2 SVGAGI come from the germline V gene (reference sequence). CDR3 length: 15 amino acids. CDR3 coding DNA: TGTGCCAGCAGTTACCGGGAAAAACTTAGCTACGAGCAGTACTTC. This codes for CASSYREKLSYEQYF.

The chain couples TRBV29-1 to TRBJ1-2; 8 bases agree with TRBD1. The CDR3 is 12 residues long. CDR1 and CDR2 (germline): SQVTM, ANQGSEA. The V segment lost 6 bases and the J segment 4 bases; nucleotides outside the gene matches: 4. The CDR3 loop is CSVPDRAYGYTF. The DNA for the CDR3 is TGCAGCGTCCCGGACAGGGCCTATGGCTACACCTTC.

The chain employs TRBV29-1 and TRBJ1-1; D is perhaps TRBD1 (6 bases). This CDR3 has 12 residues. Germline values: CDR1 SQVTM, CDR2 ANQGSEA. V lost 4 bases and J lost 10, with 16 bases in between. In nucleotides, the CDR3 is TGCAGCGTTGTCGGAAAGGGGGGGTCAGCTTTCTTT. It encodes CSVVGKGGSAFF. The entire variable domain, with the rest obtained from reference TRBV29-1 and TRBJ1-1, is as follows: SAVISQKPSRDICQRGTSLTIQCQVDSQVTMMFWYRQQPGQSLTLIATANQGSEATYESGFVIDKFPISRPNLTFSTLTVSNMSPEDSSIYLCSVVGKGGSAFFGQGTRLTVV.

The V gene is TRBV27, the J gene TRBJ1-2; 8 bases fit TRBD1. Per germline, CDR1 MNHEY and CDR2 SMNVEV (reference sequence). This CDR3 is built from 18 residues. J lost 4 bases, V lost 4 bases, and 17 bases had no gene match. The CDR3: CASSSPRDRSYGVYGYTF. Here the CDR3 DNA reads TGTGCCAGCAGTTCTCCCCGGGACAGGAGTTACGGCGTCTATGGCTACACCTTC.

The chain has TRBV15 and TRBJ1-2, with 7 bases matching TRBD1. V trimming: 4 bases; J trimming: 4 bases; junction bases outside the gene matches: 6. There are 14 residues in the CDR3. Germline CDR1 reads LNHNV; CDR2 reads YYDKDF (reference sequence). In nucleotides, the CDR3 is TGTGCCACCAGCATGCAGACAGGGAGCTATGGCTACACCTTC. Its translation is CATSMQTGSYGYTF.

This sequence joins TRBV27 and TRBJ2-7; D is unclear. This CDR3 contains 15 residues. Germline lookup yields CDR1 MNHEY and CDR2 SMNVEV (reference sequence). V was cut by 3 bases and J by 2 bases, with 14 bases left in between. The CDR3 protein is CASSFEVTPTYEQYF. As DNA, the CDR3 is TGTGCCAGCAGTTTCGAAGTTACCCCTACCTACGAGCAGTACTTC.

The CDR3 here is CASSPGQGLVGSYEQYF. The CDR3 nucleotides read TGTGCCAGCAGCCCCGGACAGGGTTTGGTTGGCTCCTACGAGCAGTACTTC. The rearrangement joins TRBV5-4 to TRBJ2-7, with TRBD1 matching over 8 bases. Germline trimming cut 4 bases from V and 0 bases from J; bases unmatched to any gene: 12. Germline V gene lookup returns CDR1 SGHNT and CDR2 YYREEE (reference sequence). This CDR3 has 17 amino acids.

A word on this clone: This sample includes further DNA sequences coding for the same CDR3. The V call is TRBV19, the J call TRBJ1-1, with D perhaps TRBD1 (5 bases). Germline CDR1 LNHDA, CDR2 SQIVND (reference sequence). V was cut by 1 base and J by 4 bases, with 7 bases left in between. This CDR3 region has 13 residues. The CDR3 DNA reads TGTGCCAGTAGTATAGGGGGCGTCACTGAAGCTTTCTTT. Translation gives CASSIGGVTEAFF.

The chain couples TRBV4-3 to TRBJ2-7; tentative D call: TRBD1 (6 bases). The CDR3 runs to 15 residues. V lost 4 bases and J lost 2, with 15 bases in between. Germline V gene data show CDR1 as LGHNA and CDR2 as YSLEER. This CDR3 reads CASSLTTGLPYEQYF. CDR3 nucleotides: TGCGCCAGCAGCCTTACGACAGGATTACCCTACGAGCAGTACTTC.

The rearrangement joins TRBV19 to TRBJ1-1; a weak D match, TRBD1 (5 bases). Trimming cost V 7 bases and J 0 bases, with 18 bases left between them. The length of the CDR3 is 16 residues. CDR1 LNHDA and CDR2 SQIVND come from the germline V gene (reference sequence). CDR3: CASTPGDFTMNTEAFF. The CDR3 DNA is TGTGCCAGTACCCCGGGGGACTTTACCATGAACACTGAAGCTTTCTTT.

The gene calls are TRBV4-3 and TRBJ1-1; D uncertain. Trimming cost V 2 bases and J 1 base, with 8 bases left between them. Per the germline V gene, CDR1 is LGHNA and CDR2 is YSLEER. This CDR3 region has 14 residues. The CDR3 is CASSQTHKNTEAFF. The CDR3 DNA is TGCGCCAGCAGCCAAACACACAAGAACACTGAAGCTTTCTTT.

This chain links TRBV6-2 or TRBV6-3 with TRBJ2-4, with TRBD2 identical over 10 bases. Germline CDR1 reads MNHEY; CDR2 reads SVGEGT. There are 17 residues in the CDR3. After removal of 4 bases from V and 8 bases from J, the junction contained 14 bases not matched to a gene. CDR3 in DNA: TGTGCCAGCAGTTCACAACAACCAGCGGGAGGGAGGGACATTCAGTACTTC. This sequence encodes CASSSQQPAGGRDIQYF.

The CDR3 bases are TGTGCCAGCAGCGAACGTGGGAGGGGGACCTACGAGCAGTACTTC. Amino acid sequence: CASSERGRGTYEQYF. The gene calls are TRBV6-2 or TRBV6-3 and TRBJ2-7; a weak D match, TRBD2 (7 bases). In germline, CDR1 is MNHEY, CDR2 SVGEGT. Trimming left V 6 bases short and J 2 bases short, with 17 bases between. CDR3 length equals 15 residues.